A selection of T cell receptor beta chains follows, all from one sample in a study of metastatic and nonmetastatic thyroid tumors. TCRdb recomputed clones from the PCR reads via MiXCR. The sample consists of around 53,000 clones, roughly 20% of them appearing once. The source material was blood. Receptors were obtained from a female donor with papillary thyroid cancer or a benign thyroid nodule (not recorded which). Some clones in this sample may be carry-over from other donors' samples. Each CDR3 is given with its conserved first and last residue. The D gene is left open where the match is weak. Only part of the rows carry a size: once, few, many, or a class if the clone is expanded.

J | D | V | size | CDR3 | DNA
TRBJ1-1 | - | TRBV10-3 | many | CAISEPEWGTEAFF | TGTGCCATCAGTGAGCCGGAATGGGGCACTGAAGCTTTCTTT
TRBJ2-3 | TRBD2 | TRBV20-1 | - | CSATCLAGTETHYF | TGCAGTGCTACTTGTTTAGCGGGTACAGAGACGCATTATTTT
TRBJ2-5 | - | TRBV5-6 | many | CASNRDSGETQYF | TGTGCCAGCAACCGGGACTCTGGAGAGACCCAGTACTTC
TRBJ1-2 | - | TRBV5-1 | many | CASSSADRIYGYTF | TGCGCCAGCAGCTCCGCAGACAGGATCTATGGCTACACCTTC
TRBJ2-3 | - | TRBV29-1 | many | CSLLRGNTDTQYF | TGCAGCCTCCTGAGGGGGAACACAGATACGCAGTATTTT
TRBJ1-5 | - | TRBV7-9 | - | CALGDSDGQPQHF | TGTGCCCTGGGGGACTCCGACGGTCAGCCCCAGCATTTT
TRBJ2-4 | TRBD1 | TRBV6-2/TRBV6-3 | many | CASRAGQGKNIQYF | TGTGCCAGCAGGGCAGGACAGGGGAAAAACATTCAGTACTTC
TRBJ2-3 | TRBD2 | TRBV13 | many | CASSSGLAVTDTQYF | TGTGCCAGCAGCTCTGGACTAGCGGTCACAGATACGCAGTATTTT
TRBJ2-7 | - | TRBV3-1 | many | CASSQALYEQYF | TGTGCCAGCAGCCAAGCTTTATACGAGCAGTACTTC
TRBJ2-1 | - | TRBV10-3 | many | CAISAAGGLDEQFF | TGTGCCATCAGTGCGGCCGGCGGTCTGGATGAGCAGTTCTTC
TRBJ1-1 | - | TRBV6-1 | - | CASMRGGAGGGNTEAFF | TGTGCCAGCATGCGCGGGGGAGCGGGAGGGGGGAACACTGAAGCTTTCTTT
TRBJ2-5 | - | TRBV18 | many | CASSPPSQSQETQYF | TGTGCCAGCTCACCACCGAGCCAGTCCCAAGAGACCCAGTACTTC
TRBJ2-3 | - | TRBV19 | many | CASSRLHSTDTQYF | TGTGCCAGTAGTCGGTTACATAGCACAGATACGCAGTATTTT
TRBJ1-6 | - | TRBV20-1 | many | CSARGVLNSPLHF | TGCAGTGCTAGAGGGGTATTAAATTCACCCCTCCACTTT
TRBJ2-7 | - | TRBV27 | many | CASSFSNSYEQYF | TGTGCCAGCAGTTTCAGCAATTCCTACGAGCAGTACTTC
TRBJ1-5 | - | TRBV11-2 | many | CASSQMRSGANQPQHF | TGTGCCAGCAGCCAGATGAGGTCAGGGGCAAATCAGCCCCAGCATTTT
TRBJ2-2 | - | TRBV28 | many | CASSFYSRNTGELFF | TGTGCCAGCAGTTTTTACAGCAGGAACACCGGGGAGCTGTTTTTT
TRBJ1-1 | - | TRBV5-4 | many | CASSLRGGEAFF | TGTGCCAGCAGCTTGAGGGGCGGCGAAGCTTTCTTT
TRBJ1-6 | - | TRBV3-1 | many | CASSTRRENSPLHF | TGTGCCAGCAGCACCCGACGAGAAAATTCACCCCTCCACTTT
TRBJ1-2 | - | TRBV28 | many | CASTVTANYGYTF | TGTGCCAGCACCGTGACGGCTAACTATGGCTACACCTTC
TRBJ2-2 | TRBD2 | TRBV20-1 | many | CSAGTLRLAVNTGELFF | TGCAGTGCGGGAACCCTCCGACTAGCTGTGAACACCGGGGAGCTGTTTTTT
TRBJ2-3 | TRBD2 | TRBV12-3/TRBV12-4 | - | CASSPGLAEASTHTQYF | TGTGCCAGCAGTCCTGGACTAGCTGAGGCTAGCACACATACGCAGTATTTT
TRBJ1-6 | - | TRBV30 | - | CSWRRPGGSSHNSPLHF | TGTTCCTGGAGACGGCCCGGCGGTAGCTCCCATAATTCACCCCTCCACTTT
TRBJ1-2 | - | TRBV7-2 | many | CASSANRAYGYTF | TGTGCCAGCAGCGCAAACAGGGCCTATGGCTACACCTTC
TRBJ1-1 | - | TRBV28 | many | CASSWDTINTEAFF | TGTGCCAGCAGTTGGGACACCATTAACACTGAAGCTTTCTTT
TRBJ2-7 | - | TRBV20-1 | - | CSARQGYEQYF | TGCAGTGCTAGACAGGGGTACGAGCAGTACTTC
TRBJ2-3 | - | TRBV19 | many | CASSIGGVAHGDTQYF | TGTGCCAGTAGTATAGGAGGGGTCGCGCATGGAGATACGCAGTATTTT
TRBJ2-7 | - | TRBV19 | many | CASSIEAQGLGSYEQYF | TGTGCCAGTAGTATAGAGGCGCAGGGGCTGGGCTCCTACGAGCAGTACTTC
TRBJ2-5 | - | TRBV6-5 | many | CASSYAIQETQYF | TGTGCCAGCAGTTACGCTATCCAAGAGACCCAGTACTTC
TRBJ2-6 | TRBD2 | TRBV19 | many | CASSRWEGPDGANVLTF | TGTGCCAGTAGTCGCTGGGAGGGCCCTGATGGGGCCAACGTCCTGACTTTC
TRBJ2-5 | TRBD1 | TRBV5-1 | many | CASSPQGAWETQYF | TGCGCCAGCAGCCCACAGGGGGCGTGGGAGACCCAGTACTTC
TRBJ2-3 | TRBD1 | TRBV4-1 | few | CASSQTGTGSTDTQYF | TGCGCCAGCAGCCAGACCGGGACAGGCAGCACAGATACGCAGTATTTT
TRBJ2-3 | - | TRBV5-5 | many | CASSPMWTYTDTQYF | TGTGCCAGCAGCCCCATGTGGACTTACACAGATACGCAGTATTTT